This T cell receptor (beta chain) was identified in a study of regulatory T cells in long-lasting Graves disease (dated by TCRdb to the early 2020s). Regarding the complete study: Patients with newly diagnosed Graves' disease had been on antithyroid drugs for under 3 months. A total of roughly 35 samples were covered by TCR sequencing, comprising about 13 persistent and around 20 newly diagnosed Graves' disease patients. Persistent Graves' disease patients were compared with newly diagnosed Graves' disease patients by peripheral blood TCR sequencing and RNA sequencing. The study was conducted in China and was registered as a clinical trial.

There are many counts of this clonotype. Its antigen has not been determined. Per-base quality was not reported, and no clone a single base away is much larger than it. The paper's findings and limits, for the study overall: Persistent patients shared more public clonotypes among themselves (around 3,000) than newly diagnosed patients did (over 900). As a limitation, the authors acknowledged that the small sample size may reduce accuracy. Compared with newly diagnosed patients, persistent Graves' disease patients had lower TCR Shannon entropy and fewer highly expanded clones, which suggests clonal expansion. Sequencing and analysis were limited to the TCR beta chain. The study examined only peripheral blood because the primary lesion, thyroid tissue, could not be accessed. Persistent disease showed preferential use of TRBV28, TRBJ1-2 and TRBJ2-5, whereas newly diagnosed disease favored TRBV20-1 and TRBJ2-1.

Receptor amplification or capture employed multiplex PCR. Sequencing took place on an Illumina HiSeq 4000. iRepertoire HTBI primers and Arm-PCR amplification of CDR3 regions were used to construct TCR beta libraries. Gel purification was performed on PCR products prior to sequencing. The study's own analysis went as follows. Gene usage analysis of CDR3 amino acid clonotypes used the roughly 60 TRBV and around 13 TRBJ segments found across samples. COPE and FqMerger were used to merge the filtered high-quality paired reads into contigs. BLAST was used to align contigs to IMGT TRBV, TRBD and TRBJ reference genes, with CDR3 defined following IMGT. Any clonotype with a frequency above 0.1% was counted as a highly expanded clone. Shannon entropy was used to measure repertoire diversity, and the Gini coefficient was used to measure V-J evenness. A clonotype was considered public if more than one individual shared it. Using fastp at Q25 and MiXCR, TCRdb reprocessed the public reads and kept productive beta chains. Rows are combined by CDR3 protein, so each entry shows the most common genes and DNA. What appears here as the V and J calls and clone size reflects TCRdb's work, not the paper's. In this sample the table shows fewer than 400,000 distinct CDR3 sequences, over 15% of which occur a single time. The top ten clonotypes cover less than 45% of the sample.

This sample's time point label indicates: newly diagnosed GD, antithyroid drugs for less than 3 months. For both TCR sequencing and RNA sequencing, RNA was extracted from PBMCs in TRIzol. The diagnosis of Graves' disease was made according to American Thyroid Association guidelines. Patients were recruited from an endocrinology department in Xi'an, China. Each patient gave roughly 8.4 milliliters of peripheral blood, collected in an EDTA anticoagulant tube. Ficoll Paque Plus density gradient separation was used to isolate PBMCs, and no further T cell sorting was performed. RNA quality was checked with an Agilent 2100 Bioanalyzer and agarose gel, and concentration with a NanoDrop 2000. The germline V gene specifies SNHLY as CDR1 and FYNNEI as CDR2. Trimming costs V 8 bases and J 4 bases, and their ends lie 14 bases apart. Spanning cysteine to phenylalanine, the CDR3 consists of 14 amino acids. Only CDR3 DNA is held: 42 bases, read in frame from base 1.

This sequence originates from a female donor with Graves disease. The sample here was peripheral blood mononuclear cells (PBMCs), taken at new diagnosis, from a patient treated with antithyroid drugs. In this chain, TRBV2 is recombined with TRBJ2-2, with TRBD2 perhaps the D gene, on 6 matching bases. The bases are TGTGCCAGCGCCCCGGGACTCCTCACCGGGGAGCTGTTTTTT. Its amino acids are CASAPGLLTGELFF.